These T cell receptor beta chains were read from a single sample in a study of shared clonotypes between healthy human individuals. Only in-frame clones appear in the TCRdb table, and some are missing; sequencing was by immunoSEQ multiplex PCR. The sample has about 2.3 million clones; approximately 93% are singletons. The sample consisted of naive CD4+ T cells from PBMCs. Receptor source: a man between 18 and 29 years old in good health. Some clones in this sample may be carry-over from other donors' samples. The CDR3 runs from the conserved cysteine through the conserved F or W. Fields, in order: D gene, J gene, CDR3 length, clone size, V gene, CDR3 protein, CDR3 DNA. A D gene is named only where the DNA matches it firmly. Part of the rows lack a size; the others show once, few, many or a class for expanded clones.

D gene: .; J gene: TRBJ2-5; CDR3 length: 15; clone size: .; V gene: TRBV10-3; CDR3 protein: CAISESSSSGVTQYF; CDR3 DNA: TGTGCCATCAGTGAGTCGTCCTCATCGGGGGTGACCCAGTACTTC
D gene: .; J gene: TRBJ1-2; CDR3 length: 13; clone size: .; V gene: TRBV28; CDR3 protein: CASSPGTNYGYTF; CDR3 DNA: TGTGCCAGCAGTCCCGGGACGAACTATGGCTACACCTTC
D gene: .; J gene: TRBJ2-5; CDR3 length: 12; clone size: once; V gene: TRBV6-6; CDR3 protein: CASSYPLETQYF; CDR3 DNA: TGTGCCAGCAGTTACCCCTTAGAGACCCAGTACTTC
D gene: .; J gene: TRBJ1-2; CDR3 length: 14; clone size: .; V gene: TRBV7-9; CDR3 protein: CASSLEVIYGGYTF; CDR3 DNA: TGTGCCAGCAGCTTAGAGGTTATATACGGTGGCTACACCTTC
D gene: TRBD1; J gene: TRBJ2-2; CDR3 length: 15; clone size: .; V gene: TRBV6-4; CDR3 protein: CASSGQGLSGGELFF; CDR3 DNA: TGTGCCAGCAGTGGACAGGGGCTTAGTGGCGGGGAGCTGTTTTTT
D gene: TRBD1; J gene: TRBJ1-1; CDR3 length: 15; clone size: .; V gene: TRBV7-3; CDR3 protein: CASSLTRDRAGEAFF; CDR3 DNA: TGTGCCAGCAGCTTAACCCGCGACAGGGCGGGTGAAGCTTTCTTT
D gene: TRBD1; J gene: TRBJ2-7; CDR3 length: 15; clone size: .; V gene: TRBV19; CDR3 protein: CASSIGWTGNYEQYF; CDR3 DNA: TGTGCCAGTAGTATAGGATGGACAGGGAACTACGAGCAGTACTTC
D gene: TRBD1; J gene: TRBJ2-7; CDR3 length: 16; clone size: .; V gene: TRBV5-1; CDR3 protein: CASRETPGTASFEQYF; CDR3 DNA: TGCGCCAGCAGGGAAACCCCCGGGACAGCGTCTTTCGAGCAGTACTTC
D gene: TRBD2; J gene: TRBJ2-4; CDR3 length: 16; clone size: .; V gene: TRBV2; CDR3 protein: CASSEEAGEAKNIQYF; CDR3 DNA: TGTGCCAGCAGTGAAGAAGCGGGAGAGGCCAAAAACATTCAGTACTTC
D gene: .; J gene: TRBJ1-1; CDR3 length: 12; clone size: few; V gene: TRBV11-2; CDR3 protein: CASSHQSPEAFF; CDR3 DNA: TGTGCCAGCAGCCACCAGTCCCCTGAAGCTTTCTTT
D gene: .; J gene: TRBJ1-1; CDR3 length: 14; clone size: .; V gene: TRBV2; CDR3 protein: CASSRNGVNTEAFF; CDR3 DNA: TGTGCCAGCAGCCGAAACGGGGTGAACACTGAAGCTTTCTTT
D gene: TRBD1; J gene: TRBJ2-1; CDR3 length: 16; clone size: .; V gene: TRBV5-1; CDR3 protein: CASSRTRDSLYNEQFF; CDR3 DNA: TGCGCCAGCAGCCGGACCCGGGACAGCCTCTACAATGAGCAGTTCTTC
D gene: .; J gene: TRBJ2-7; CDR3 length: 14; clone size: .; V gene: TRBV6-1; CDR3 protein: CASSEYTPWEREYF; CDR3 DNA: TGTGCCAGCAGTGAATATACCCCGTGGGAACGCGAGTACTTC
D gene: .; J gene: TRBJ1-1; CDR3 length: 13; clone size: .; V gene: TRBV7-9; CDR3 protein: CASSFRRDTEAFF; CDR3 DNA: TGTGCCAGCAGCTTTCGTAGGGACACTGAAGCTTTCTTT
D gene: TRBD2; J gene: TRBJ2-3; CDR3 length: 14; clone size: .; V gene: TRBV5-8; CDR3 protein: CASSSLAGTDTQYF; CDR3 DNA: TGTGCCAGCAGCTCACTAGCGGGCACAGATACGCAGTATTTT
D gene: TRBD1; J gene: TRBJ1-2; CDR3 length: 16; clone size: .; V gene: TRBV28; CDR3 protein: CASSSPSDRVGYGYTF; CDR3 DNA: TGTGCCAGCAGTTCCCCAAGTGACAGGGTTGGCTATGGCTACACCTTC
D gene: .; J gene: TRBJ2-3; CDR3 length: 16; clone size: .; V gene: TRBV30; CDR3 protein: CAWSVRGRRGTDTQYF; CDR3 DNA: TGTGCCTGGAGTGTACGGGGGCGAAGGGGCACAGATACGCAGTATTTT
D gene: TRBD2; J gene: TRBJ2-5; CDR3 length: 17; clone size: .; V gene: TRBV28; CDR3 protein: CASSFLAGGTFQETQYF; CDR3 DNA: TGTGCCAGCAGTTTCCTAGCGGGAGGGACGTTCCAAGAGACCCAGTACTTC
D gene: .; J gene: TRBJ1-2; CDR3 length: 13; clone size: .; V gene: TRBV28; CDR3 protein: CASSFGRDYGYTF; CDR3 DNA: TGTGCCAGCAGTTTTGGAAGAGACTATGGCTACACCTTC
D gene: TRBD1; J gene: TRBJ2-7; CDR3 length: 15; clone size: .; V gene: TRBV29-1; CDR3 protein: CSVAAGTGASYEQYF; CDR3 DNA: TGCAGCGTAGCCGCCGGGACAGGGGCCTCCTACGAGCAGTACTTC
D gene: TRBD1; J gene: TRBJ1-3; CDR3 length: 19; clone size: .; V gene: TRBV4-2; CDR3 protein: CASSQLSTGTVYSGNTIYF; CDR3 DNA: TGTGCCAGCAGCCAACTTTCGACCGGGACAGTATACTCTGGAAACACCATATATTTT
D gene: TRBD1; J gene: TRBJ1-1; CDR3 length: 13; clone size: .; V gene: TRBV10-3; CDR3 protein: CAISNTGVTEAFF; CDR3 DNA: TGTGCCATCAGTAATACAGGGGTTACTGAAGCTTTCTTT
D gene: .; J gene: TRBJ1-4; CDR3 length: 14; clone size: .; V gene: TRBV25-1; CDR3 protein: CASSEWSENEKLFF; CDR3 DNA: TGTGCCAGCAGTGAATGGTCAGAGAATGAAAAACTGTTTTTT
D gene: .; J gene: TRBJ2-5; CDR3 length: 16; clone size: .; V gene: TRBV7-9; CDR3 protein: CASSPRGTPAGETQYF; CDR3 DNA: TGTGCCAGCAGCCCCCGGGGTACCCCAGCGGGAGAGACCCAGTACTTC
D gene: .; J gene: TRBJ2-5; CDR3 length: 13; clone size: .; V gene: TRBV5-6; CDR3 protein: CASSPFSGETQYF; CDR3 DNA: TGTGCCAGCAGCCCCTTCTCGGGGGAGACCCAGTACTTC
D gene: .; J gene: TRBJ2-1; CDR3 length: 14; clone size: .; V gene: TRBV9; CDR3 protein: CASSLATSYNEQFF; CDR3 DNA: TGTGCCAGCAGCTTAGCGACCTCCTACAATGAGCAGTTCTTC
D gene: .; J gene: TRBJ1-5; CDR3 length: 18; clone size: .; V gene: TRBV28; CDR3 protein: CASQSSGGSFYSNQPQHF; CDR3 DNA: TGTGCCAGCCAGTCGTCGGGGGGTAGTTTTTATAGCAATCAGCCCCAGCATTTT
D gene: TRBD2; J gene: TRBJ2-3; CDR3 length: 16; clone size: once; V gene: TRBV7-6; CDR3 protein: CASSLLWGGRTDTQYF; CDR3 DNA: TGTGCCAGCAGCCTGCTGTGGGGCGGGAGGACAGATACGCAGTATTTT
D gene: TRBD1; J gene: TRBJ2-7; CDR3 length: 17; clone size: once; V gene: TRBV6-1; CDR3 protein: CASSGDRGLRWSYEQYF; CDR3 DNA: TGTGCCAGCAGTGGGGACAGGGGCCTGCGTTGGTCCTACGAGCAGTACTTC
D gene: TRBD1; J gene: TRBJ1-2; CDR3 length: 15; clone size: .; V gene: TRBV10-3; CDR3 protein: CAIRVRGRSLNGYTF; CDR3 DNA: TGTGCCATCAGAGTCAGGGGGAGGTCGCTTAATGGCTACACCTTC
D gene: .; J gene: TRBJ2-7; CDR3 length: 16; clone size: .; V gene: TRBV5-4; CDR3 protein: CASSLGRGSLSYEQYF; CDR3 DNA: TGTGCCAGCAGCTTGGGCAGGGGCTCACTCTCCTACGAGCAGTACTTC
D gene: TRBD1; J gene: TRBJ2-2; CDR3 length: 16; clone size: .; V gene: TRBV2; CDR3 protein: CASSARTGGNTGELFF; CDR3 DNA: TGTGCCAGCAGCGCCCGGACAGGGGGCAACACCGGGGAGCTGTTTTTT
D gene: .; J gene: TRBJ2-2; CDR3 length: 14; clone size: .; V gene: TRBV7-3; CDR3 protein: CASSLQGSTGELFF; CDR3 DNA: TGTGCCAGCAGCTTACAGGGGAGCACCGGGGAGCTGTTTTTT
D gene: TRBD1; J gene: TRBJ2-2; CDR3 length: 15; clone size: .; V gene: TRBV6-1; CDR3 protein: CASSVQGLGTGELFF; CDR3 DNA: TGTGCCAGCAGTGTACAGGGGCTAGGCACCGGGGAGCTGTTTTTT
D gene: TRBD1; J gene: TRBJ1-2; CDR3 length: 15; clone size: .; V gene: TRBV9; CDR3 protein: CASSDDRGRGYGYTF; CDR3 DNA: TGTGCCAGCAGCGACGACAGGGGCCGGGGCTATGGCTACACCTTC
D gene: .; J gene: TRBJ2-5; CDR3 length: 16; clone size: .; V gene: TRBV4-3; CDR3 protein: CASSQDPGIGQETQYF; CDR3 DNA: TGCGCCAGCAGCCAAGATCCGGGGATAGGGCAAGAGACCCAGTACTTC
D gene: .; J gene: TRBJ1-5; CDR3 length: 13; clone size: few; V gene: TRBV7-3; CDR3 protein: CASSLGSDQPQHF; CDR3 DNA: TGTGCCAGCAGCTTAGGGTCAGATCAGCCCCAGCATTTT